A single sample gave rise to the 22 T cell receptor beta chains below, sequenced in a study of blood T cell repertoires in COVID-19. Clones were sequenced by immunoSEQ multiplex PCR, and TCRdb holds only the in-frame ones, with some missing. The sample lists about 58,000 clones, roughly 90% occurring once. The material sequenced was peripheral blood. These receptors were obtained from a man aged 55 to 70 with active COVID-19.

The chain couples TRBV12-3 or TRBV12-4 to TRBJ2-7; a weak D match, TRBD1 (6 bases). This CDR3 region has 12 residues. Between the trimmed V and J ends, which lost 6 bases and 6 bases, there was a span of 12 bases. The CDR3 loop is CASSRDTTEQYF. In DNA, the CDR3 is TGTGCCAGCAGCAGGGACACGACCGAGCAGTACTTC.

As for this clone: Other DNA variants within this sample encode the same CDR3. The rearrangement joins TRBV9 to TRBJ1-1; D gene uncertain. CDR1 is SGDLS, CDR2 YYNGEE, per germline. The CDR3 is 14 amino acids. Trimming left V 0 bases short and J 0 bases short, with 6 bases between. The CDR3 spells CASSVDRLNTEAFF. The CDR3 bases are TGTGCCAGCAGCGTAGACAGACTGAACACTGAAGCTTTCTTT.

V usage is TRBV5-1 and J usage is TRBJ1-6; D ambiguous. In germline, CDR1 is SGHRS, CDR2 YFSETQ. The CDR3 is 14 amino acids. Trimming stripped 0 bases from V and 7 bases from J, with 8 bases between. The CDR3 region is CASSLDRPNSPLHF. The CDR3 DNA is TGCGCCAGCAGCTTGGACAGACCAAATTCACCCCTCCACTTT.

The rearrangement uses TRBV19 and TRBJ2-1, with 12 bases aligning to TRBD2. The CDR3 is 16 amino acids. Germline trimming cut 4 bases from V and 5 bases from J; bases unmatched to any gene: 6. The germline V gene has CDR1 LNHDA and CDR2 SQIVND (reference sequence). The chain's CDR3 is CASSRRTSGMNNEQFF. CDR3 coding DNA: TGTGCCAGTAGTAGAAGGACTAGCGGGATGAACAATGAGCAGTTCTTC.

The rearrangement joins TRBV7-3 to TRBJ2-1; 7 nucleotides align to TRBD2. CDR3 length equals 15 residues. Germline values: CDR1 SGHTA, CDR2 FQGTGA. The V segment lost 4 bases and the J segment 2 bases; nucleotides outside the gene matches: 5. This CDR3 reads CASSSLAGAYNEQFF. In nucleotides, the CDR3 is TGTGCCAGCAGCTCCTTGGCGGGGGCCTACAATGAGCAGTTCTTC.

This sequence joins TRBV5-6 and TRBJ2-1; the D gene is possibly TRBD1 (5 bases). V shed 2 bases and J shed 6 bases, with 27 bases lying between them. This CDR3 is 19 amino acids long. Germline loops: CDR1 SGHDT, CDR2 YYEEEE. CDR3: CASSFVIQGVSNSLNEQFF. CDR3 nucleotide sequence: TGTGCCAGCAGCTTTGTCATCCAGGGCGTCAGCAACTCCCTCAATGAGCAGTTCTTC.

V usage is TRBV10-3 and J usage is TRBJ1-5; perhaps TRBD1 as D (5 bases). V lost 5 bases and J lost 4, with 18 bases in between. This CDR3 contains 16 residues. CDR1 and CDR2 from the germline V gene are ENHRY and SYGVKD. The chain's CDR3 is CAISTAPPRGNQPQHF. CDR3 sequence (DNA): TGTGCCATCAGTACCGCTCCTCCGCGGGGGAATCAGCCCCAGCATTTT.

The chain combines TRBV4-3 with TRBJ1-1; 9 nucleotides agree with TRBD1. The CDR3 totals 20 residues. Germline CDR1 LGHNA, CDR2 YSLEER. J gave up 0 bases and V 0 bases, and 14 bases lay outside the gene matches. The CDR3 loop reads CASSQDPPGQGVGMNTEAFF. The DNA for the CDR3 is TGCGCCAGCAGCCAAGATCCTCCGGGACAGGGTGTCGGAATGAACACTGAAGCTTTCTTT.

J is TRBJ1-2 and V is TRBV28; 10 bases agree with TRBD1. J gave up 2 bases and V 1 base, and 4 bases lay outside the gene matches. The CDR3 totals 16 residues. Per the germline V gene, CDR1 is MDHEN and CDR2 is SYDVKM. This CDR3 reads CASSLYRTGGNYGYTF. DNA for the CDR3: TGTGCCAGCAGTTTATACCGGACAGGGGGGAACTATGGCTACACCTTC.

V is TRBV7-8 and J is TRBJ1-2; a possible D gene is TRBD1 (6 bases). The CDR3 contains 15 residues. The germline V and J ends were trimmed by 5 bases and 2 bases, with 15 bases remaining between them. Per the germline V gene, CDR1 is SGHVS and CDR2 is FQNEAQ. CDR3 in DNA: TGTGCCAGCAGCCATTGGACAGAAATAAACTATGGCTACACCTTC. Encoded protein: CASSHWTEINYGYTF.

This clone was seen more than once but under ten times. The J gene is TRBJ2-2, the V gene TRBV5-4, with D unresolved. From germline, CDR1 is SGHNT and CDR2 YYREEE (reference sequence). The CDR3 runs to 15 residues. V lost 1 base to trimming and J lost 4 bases, with 11 bases between them. In nucleotides, the CDR3 is TGTGCCAGCAGCTTGACGGAGTTGGGCACCGGGGAGCTGTTTTTT. It codes for CASSLTELGTGELFF.

V usage is TRBV4-2 and J usage is TRBJ2-5; possible D gene TRBD1, 8 bases. The CDR3 runs 16 residues. V lost 4 bases to trimming and J lost 4 bases, with 19 bases between them. Germline CDR1 and CDR2: LGHNA and YNFKEQ. The CDR3 DNA is TGTGCCAGCAGCCCCGGACAGGGAGGGATAATAGAGACCCAGTACTTC. Translating it yields CASSPGQGGIIETQYF.

This clone was found once. The gene calls are TRBV24-1 and TRBJ2-1, with TRBD2 matching 10 bases. This CDR3 contains 16 residues. Germline values: CDR1 KGHDR, CDR2 SFDVKD. V dropped 3 bases and J dropped 0; count of bases not matched to a gene: 1. CDR3 sequence (DNA): TGTGCCACCAGTGATCGGACTAGCGGCTCCTACAATGAGCAGTTCTTC. Amino acids: CATSDRTSGSYNEQFF.

The rearrangement links TRBV28 to TRBJ2-2, with a tentative D call TRBD1 (6 bases). The CDR3 has 16 residues. V gave up 7 bases and J gave up 0 bases, with 15 bases separating them. Germline V CDR1 and CDR2: MDHEN, SYDVKM. The CDR3 region is CASNTDSTSNTGELFF. As DNA, the CDR3 is TGTGCCAGCAACACGGACAGCACCTCGAACACCGGGGAGCTGTTTTTT.

The gene calls are TRBV10-3 and TRBJ2-2; 9 bases map to TRBD1. CDR3 length equals 16 residues. Germline lookup yields CDR1 ENHRY and CDR2 SYGVKD. The V gene end was trimmed by 0 bases and the J gene end by 6 bases; junction bases not matched to a gene: 5. CDR3 bases: TGTGCCATCAGTGAGTCGGACAGGGGAGAAGCCGGGGAGCTGTTTTTT. Its translation: CAISESDRGEAGELFF.

The rearrangement uses TRBV5-1 and TRBJ2-1; 10 positions agree with TRBD2. CDR3 length: 16 residues. V dropped 4 bases and J dropped 8; count of bases not matched to a gene: 12. Germline lookup yields CDR1 SGHRS and CDR2 YFSETQ. The CDR3 sequence: CASSGPGLASLDEQFF. In nucleotides, the CDR3 is TGCGCCAGCAGCGGCCCGGGACTAGCGTCACTCGATGAGCAGTTCTTC.

The gene calls are TRBV7-2 and TRBJ2-2; the D gene is possibly TRBD2 (6 bases). The CDR3 is 14 amino acids. Germline V gene lookup returns CDR1 SGHTA and CDR2 FQGNSA. V lost 5 bases and J 5 bases, leaving 12 bases between the germline ends. The DNA of the CDR3 is TGTGCCAGCAGCGCAGGCGGGGTTACCGGGGAGCTGTTTTTT. Protein: CASSAGGVTGELFF.

This chain uses TRBV10-1 with TRBJ2-5, with 8 bases identical to TRBD2. CDR3 size: 14 residues. The V gene end was trimmed by 2 bases and the J gene end by 5 bases; junction bases not matched to a gene: 4. CDR1 is WNHNN and CDR2 is SYGVQD in the germline V gene (reference sequence). The CDR3 coding sequence is TGCGCCAGCAGTGAGGGGACTAGTATGGAGACCCAGTACTTC. It is translated as CASSEGTSMETQYF.

This rearrangement joins TRBV10-3 to TRBJ2-7; 10 bases match TRBD1. CDR1 and CDR2 from the germline V gene are ENHRY and SYGVKD. The CDR3 covers 15 residues. The trim removed 0 bases at V and 5 bases at J, leaving 4 bases unmatched. As DNA, the CDR3 is TGTGCCATCAGTGAGTCGGGGGACAGGGGAGACGAGCAGTACTTC. As protein: CAISESGDRGDEQYF.

V and J are TRBV28 and TRBJ2-7; 7 bases match TRBD1. Per germline, CDR1 MDHEN and CDR2 SYDVKM. Trimming at V came to 2 bases and at J to 4 bases, leaving 5 bases not matched to a gene. This CDR3 contains 14 residues. CDR3 in amino acids: CASSLSTGAYEQYF. In DNA form, the CDR3 reads TGTGCCAGCAGTTTAAGTACAGGGGCTTACGAGCAGTACTTC.

This clone was observed a handful of times. The genes are TRBV3-1 (or the pseudogene TRBV3-2) and TRBJ2-5; TRBD2 aligns across 11 bases. The length of the CDR3 is 15 residues. The germline V gene has CDR1 LGHDT and CDR2 YNNKEL (reference sequence). The ends lost 4 bases at V and 1 base at J; junction bases unmatched: 2. The CDR3: CASSLSGRVQETQYF. DNA for the CDR3: TGTGCCAGCAGCCTTAGCGGGAGGGTCCAAGAGACCCAGTACTTC.

This rearrangement joins TRBV7-9 to TRBJ2-5; perhaps TRBD2 as D (6 bases). Trimming pared 4 bases from V and 4 bases from J, leaving 10 bases between. This CDR3 has 13 residues. CDR1 is SEHNR and CDR2 is FQNEAQ in the germline V gene (reference sequence). Written as DNA, the CDR3 is TGTGCCAGCAGCTCCGGGGGAAGAGAGACCCAGTACTTC. Translating it yields CASSSGGRETQYF. The full variable domain, completed using reference TRBV7-9 and TRBJ2-5, is DTGVSQNPRHKITKRGQNVTFRCDPISEHNRLYWYRQTLGQGPEFLTYFQNEAQLEKSRLLSDRFSAERPKGSFSTLEIQRTEQGDSAMYLCASSSGGRETQYFGPGTRLLVL.